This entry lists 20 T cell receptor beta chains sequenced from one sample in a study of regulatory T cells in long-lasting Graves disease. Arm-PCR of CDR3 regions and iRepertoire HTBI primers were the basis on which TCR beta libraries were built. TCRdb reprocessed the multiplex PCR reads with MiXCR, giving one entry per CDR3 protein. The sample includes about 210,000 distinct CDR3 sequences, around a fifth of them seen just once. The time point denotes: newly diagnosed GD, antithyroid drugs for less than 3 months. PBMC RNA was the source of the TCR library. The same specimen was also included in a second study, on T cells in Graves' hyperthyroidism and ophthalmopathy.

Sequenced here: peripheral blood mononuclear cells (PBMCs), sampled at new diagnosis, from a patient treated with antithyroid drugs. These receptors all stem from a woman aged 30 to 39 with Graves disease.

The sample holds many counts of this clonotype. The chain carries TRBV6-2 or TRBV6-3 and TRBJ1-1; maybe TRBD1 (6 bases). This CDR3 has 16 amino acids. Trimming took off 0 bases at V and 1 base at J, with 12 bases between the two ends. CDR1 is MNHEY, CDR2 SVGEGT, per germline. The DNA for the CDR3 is TGTGCCAGCAGTTACTCGAGGGGGGTGGGGAACACTGAAGCTTTCTTT. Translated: CASSYSRGVGNTEAFF.

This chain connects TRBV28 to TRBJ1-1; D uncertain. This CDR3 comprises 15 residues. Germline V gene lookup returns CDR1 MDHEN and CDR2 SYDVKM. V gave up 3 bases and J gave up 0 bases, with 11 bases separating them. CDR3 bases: TGTGCCAGCAGTTTTCGGGCAGCCTTGAACACTGAAGCTTTCTTT. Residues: CASSFRAALNTEAFF.

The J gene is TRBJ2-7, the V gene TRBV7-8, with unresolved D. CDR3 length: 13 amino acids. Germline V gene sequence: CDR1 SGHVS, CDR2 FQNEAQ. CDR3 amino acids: CASSLAGSYELYV. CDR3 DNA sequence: TGTGCCAGCAGCTTGGCTGGCTCCTACGAGCTGTACGTC.

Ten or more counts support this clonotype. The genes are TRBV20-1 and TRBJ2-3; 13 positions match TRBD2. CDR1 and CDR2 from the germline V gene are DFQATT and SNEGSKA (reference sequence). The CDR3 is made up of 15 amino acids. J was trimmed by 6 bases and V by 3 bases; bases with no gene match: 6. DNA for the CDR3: TGCAGTGCTAGTAGGACTAGCGGGGGTAGGGATACGCAGTATTTT. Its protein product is CSASRTSGGRDTQYF.

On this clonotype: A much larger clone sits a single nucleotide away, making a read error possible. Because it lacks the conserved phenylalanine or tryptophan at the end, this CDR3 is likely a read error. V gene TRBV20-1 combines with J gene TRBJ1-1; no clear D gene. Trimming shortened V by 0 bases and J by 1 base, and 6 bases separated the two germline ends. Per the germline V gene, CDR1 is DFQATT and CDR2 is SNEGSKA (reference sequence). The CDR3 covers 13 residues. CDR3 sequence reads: CSAREPGNTEAFL. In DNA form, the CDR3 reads TGCAGTGCTAGAGAGCCCGGGAACACTGAAGCTTTCCTT.

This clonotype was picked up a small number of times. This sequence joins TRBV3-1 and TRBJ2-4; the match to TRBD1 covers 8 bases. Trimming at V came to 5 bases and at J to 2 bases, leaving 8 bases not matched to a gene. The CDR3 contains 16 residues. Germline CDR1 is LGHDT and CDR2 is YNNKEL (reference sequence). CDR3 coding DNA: TGTGCCAGCAGCTCTAGACAGGGGCGGACCAAAAACATTCAGTACTTC. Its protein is CASSSRQGRTKNIQYF.

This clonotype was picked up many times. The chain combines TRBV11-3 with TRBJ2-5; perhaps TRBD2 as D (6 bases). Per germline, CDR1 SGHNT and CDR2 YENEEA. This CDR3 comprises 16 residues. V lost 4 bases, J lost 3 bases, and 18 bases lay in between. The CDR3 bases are TGTGCCAGCAGCTCCGCGGGGTGGGCTCCTAAAGAGACCCAGTACTTC. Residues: CASSSAGWAPKETQYF.

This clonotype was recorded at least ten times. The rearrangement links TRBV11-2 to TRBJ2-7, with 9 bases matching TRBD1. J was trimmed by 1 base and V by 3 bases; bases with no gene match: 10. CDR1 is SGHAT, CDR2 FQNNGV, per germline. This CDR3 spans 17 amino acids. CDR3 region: CASSLGTGGEESYEQYF. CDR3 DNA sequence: TGTGCCAGCAGCTTGGGTACAGGGGGCGAGGAATCCTACGAGCAGTACTTC.

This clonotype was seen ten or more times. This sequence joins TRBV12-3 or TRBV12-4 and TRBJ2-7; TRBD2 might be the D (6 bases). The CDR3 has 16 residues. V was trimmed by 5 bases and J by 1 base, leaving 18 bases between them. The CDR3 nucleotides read TGTGCCAGCAGTCCGGGACTCTTTGGGACTTCCTACGAGCAGTACTTC. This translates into CASSPGLFGTSYEQYF.

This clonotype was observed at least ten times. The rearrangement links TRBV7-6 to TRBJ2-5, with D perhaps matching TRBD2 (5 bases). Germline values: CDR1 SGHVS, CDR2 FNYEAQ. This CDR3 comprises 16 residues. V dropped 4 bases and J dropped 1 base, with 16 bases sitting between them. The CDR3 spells CASSSSGTEAQETQYF. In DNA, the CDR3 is TGTGCCAGCAGCTCCAGCGGCACGGAGGCCCAAGAGACCCAGTACTTC.

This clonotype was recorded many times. The CDR3 coding sequence is TGTGCCAGCAGCTTCGGACAGGGATCGGCGGGGTCCTACAATGAGCAGTTCTTC. It translates to CASSFGQGSAGSYNEQFF. The V gene is TRBV7-8, the J gene TRBJ2-1; 8 nucleotides match TRBD1. V was clipped by 3 bases and J by 1 base; unmatched bases: 11. Germline V CDR1 and CDR2: SGHVS, FQNEAQ. The CDR3 consists of 18 residues.

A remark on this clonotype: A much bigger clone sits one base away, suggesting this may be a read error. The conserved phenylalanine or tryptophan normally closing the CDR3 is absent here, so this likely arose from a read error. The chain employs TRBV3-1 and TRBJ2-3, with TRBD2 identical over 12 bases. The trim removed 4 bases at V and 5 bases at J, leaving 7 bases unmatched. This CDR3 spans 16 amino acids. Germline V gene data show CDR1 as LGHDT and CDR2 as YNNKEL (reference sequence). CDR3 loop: CASSPLAGGWVDTQYS. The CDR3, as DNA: TGTGCCAGCAGCCCCCTAGCGGGGGGGTGGGTAGATACGCAGTATTCT.

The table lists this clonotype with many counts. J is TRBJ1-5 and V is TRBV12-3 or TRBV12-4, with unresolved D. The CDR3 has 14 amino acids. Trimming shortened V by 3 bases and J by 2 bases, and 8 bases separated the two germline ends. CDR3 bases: TGTGCCAGCAGTTTTTCCGGCGGCAATCAGCCCCAGCATTTT. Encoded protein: CASSFSGGNQPQHF.

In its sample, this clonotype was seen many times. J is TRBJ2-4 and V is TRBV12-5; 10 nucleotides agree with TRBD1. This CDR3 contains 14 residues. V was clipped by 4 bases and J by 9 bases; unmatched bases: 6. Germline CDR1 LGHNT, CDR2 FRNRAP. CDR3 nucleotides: TGTGCTAGTGGTTCACCTCGGGACAGGGGCATTCAGTACTTC. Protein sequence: CASGSPRDRGIQYF.

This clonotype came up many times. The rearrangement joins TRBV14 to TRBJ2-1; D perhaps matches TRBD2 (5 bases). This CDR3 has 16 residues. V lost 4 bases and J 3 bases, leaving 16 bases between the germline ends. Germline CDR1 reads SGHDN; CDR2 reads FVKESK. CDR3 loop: CASSLMTNSFYNEQFF. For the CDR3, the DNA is TGTGCCAGCAGCCTTATGACTAACTCCTTCTACAATGAGCAGTTCTTC.

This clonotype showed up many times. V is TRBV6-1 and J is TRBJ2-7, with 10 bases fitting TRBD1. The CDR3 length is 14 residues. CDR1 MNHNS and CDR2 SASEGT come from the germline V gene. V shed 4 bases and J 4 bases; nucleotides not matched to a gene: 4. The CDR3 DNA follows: TGTGCCAGCAGTGCCTGGACAGGGGGATACGAGCAGTACTTC. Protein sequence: CASSAWTGGYEQYF.

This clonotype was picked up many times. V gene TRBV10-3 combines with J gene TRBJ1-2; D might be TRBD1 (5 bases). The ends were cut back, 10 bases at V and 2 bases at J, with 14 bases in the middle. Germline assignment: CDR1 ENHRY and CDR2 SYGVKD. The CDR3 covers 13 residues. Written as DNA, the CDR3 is TGTGCCACCGGGGCACAGCTCAACTATGGCTACACCTTC. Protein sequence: CATGAQLNYGYTF.

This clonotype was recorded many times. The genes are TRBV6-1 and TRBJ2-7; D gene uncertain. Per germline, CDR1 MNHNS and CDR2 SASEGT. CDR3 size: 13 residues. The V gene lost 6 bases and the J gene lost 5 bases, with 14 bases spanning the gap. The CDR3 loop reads CASSRDPRNEQYF. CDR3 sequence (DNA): TGTGCCAGCAGCCGAGACCCCCGTAACGAGCAGTACTTC.

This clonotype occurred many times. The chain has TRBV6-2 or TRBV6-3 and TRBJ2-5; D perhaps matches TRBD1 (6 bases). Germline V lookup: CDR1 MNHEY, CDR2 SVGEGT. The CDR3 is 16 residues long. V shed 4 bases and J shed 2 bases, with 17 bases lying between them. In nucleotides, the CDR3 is TGTGCCAGCAGTTTTCGTGGCCGGACAGATCAAGAGACCCAGTACTTC. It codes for CASSFRGRTDQETQYF.

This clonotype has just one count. The CDR3 reads CAWRSGVTDTQYF. CDR3 in DNA: TGTGCCTGGCGATCAGGGGTCACAGATACGCAGTATTTT. This rearrangement joins TRBV30 to TRBJ2-3, with a weak D call TRBD1 (6 bases). V was cut by 5 bases and J by 2 bases, with 11 bases left in between. Looked up from germline, CDR1 is GTSNPN and CDR2 is SVGIG (reference sequence). The CDR3 runs to 13 residues. The variable domain in full, completed from reference TRBV30 and TRBJ2-3, reads SQTIHQWPATLVQPVGSPLSLECTVEGTSNPNLYWYRQAAGRGLQLLFYSVGIGQISSEVPQNLSASRPQDRQFILSSKKLLLSDSGFYLCAWRSGVTDTQYFGPGTRLTVL.